This is a list of T cell receptor beta chains from one sample in a study of early T cells in non-severe SARS-CoV-2 infection. One entry per CDR3 protein, called by TCRdb with MiXCR from the 5' RACE reads. Counted here are approximately 57,000 distinct CDR3 sequences, approximately 12% occurring once; the ten biggest clones make up under 1.5%. The sequenced sample was whole blood. The receptors were gathered from an adult who was a healthcare worker with PCR-confirmed SARS-CoV-2 infection or an uninfected control (not recorded which). Both conserved end residues are part of each CDR3. A D gene is named only where the DNA matches it firmly. Expanded clones are given a class, and other clones once, few, many or no size at all.

many	-	TRBV7-9	TRBJ2-1	CASSLGGGGSSYNEQFF	TGTGCCAGCAGCTTAGGCGGCGGGGGCAGCTCCTACAATGAGCAGTTCTTC
-	-	TRBV11-2	TRBJ2-7	CASSLEVGDYAYEQYF	TGTGCCAGCAGCTTAGAGGTCGGCGACTACGCCTACGAGCAGTACTTC
many	TRBD2	TRBV20-1	TRBJ2-2	CSATWTSGGAPPGTGELFF	TGCAGTGCTACTTGGACTAGCGGGGGGGCCCCGCCGGGGACCGGGGAGCTGTTTTTT
many	-	TRBV7-6	TRBJ2-1	CASGPLLSPNEQFF	TGTGCCAGCGGGCCCTTACTAAGCCCCAATGAGCAGTTCTTC
many	-	TRBV11-2	TRBJ2-1	CASSLDWGEDNEQFF	TGTGCCAGCAGCTTAGATTGGGGGGAGGACAATGAGCAGTTCTTC
few	-	TRBV6-1	TRBJ1-1	CASREDGATEAFF	TGTGCCAGCAGGGAGGACGGTGCCACTGAAGCTTTCTTT
-	-	TRBV27	TRBJ2-5	CASRVRSGYQETQYF	TGTGCCAGCAGGGTGAGGTCGGGGTACCAAGAGACCCAGTACTTC
many	-	TRBV10-3	TRBJ2-6	CAIRGTQGELANVLTF	TGTGCCATCAGGGGGACTCAGGGGGAATTGGCCAACGTCCTGACTTTC
few	-	TRBV2	TRBJ2-1	CASSQGNNEQFF	TGTGCCAGCTCCCAGGGTAACAATGAGCAGTTCTTC
-	-	TRBV18	TRBJ2-1	CASSPSKDSPGEQFF	TGTGCCAGCTCACCGAGCAAGGACAGTCCAGGGGAGCAGTTCTTC
many	-	TRBV6-6	TRBJ2-1	CASSSPGEQFF	TGTGCCAGCAGTTCCCCCGGAGAGCAGTTCTTC
-	TRBD1	TRBV11-2	TRBJ1-1	CASSYSGQGSIEAFF	TGTGCCAGCAGCTATTCGGGACAGGGCTCAATTGAAGCTTTCTTT
-	-	TRBV14	TRBJ1-3	CASSTLPGNTIYF	TGTGCCAGCAGCACTCTCCCTGGAAACACCATATATTTT
-	-	TRBV29-1	TRBJ1-1	CSAKGPGRAEAFF	TGCAGCGCAAAAGGCCCGGGGAGGGCTGAAGCTTTCTTT
-	-	TRBV3-1	TRBJ1-6	CASSPRADNSPLHF	TGTGCCAGCAGCCCCAGGGCAGATAATTCACCCCTCCACTTT
-	TRBD2	TRBV13	TRBJ2-3	CASSPGLAGGLADTQYF	TGTGCCAGCAGCCCGGGACTAGCGGGGGGGCTGGCAGATACGCAGTATTTT
-	-	TRBV12-3/TRBV12-4	TRBJ1-2	CASSWQDGYGYTF	TGTGCCAGCAGTTGGCAGGACGGCTATGGCTACACCTTC
few	-	TRBV6-2/TRBV6-3	TRBJ2-7	CASSYFLPGSSYEQYF	TGTGCCAGCAGTTACTTCCTTCCGGGTTCCTCCTACGAGCAGTACTTC
-	-	TRBV24-1	TRBJ2-1	CATSDYRGSNEQFF	TGTGCCACCAGTGATTATAGGGGAAGCAATGAGCAGTTCTTC
-	-	TRBV5-4	TRBJ2-5	CASSWRGEETQYF	TGTGCCAGCAGCTGGCGGGGCGAAGAGACCCAGTACTTC
few	-	TRBV19	TRBJ1-5	CASRKVFYSNQPQHF	TGTGCCAGTAGAAAAGTATTTTATAGCAATCAGCCCCAGCATTTT
-	TRBD2	TRBV18	TRBJ2-7	CASSWGRGYEQYF	TGTGCCAGCTCCTGGGGGAGGGGTTACGAGCAGTACTTC
many	-	TRBV6-1	TRBJ1-2	CASSEDWGRYGYTF	TGTGCCAGCAGTGAGGACTGGGGCCGCTATGGCTACACCTTC
-	TRBD1	TRBV7-9	TRBJ1-4	CASSLKGGLNEKLFF	TGTGCCAGCAGCTTAAAAGGGGGCTTAAATGAAAAACTGTTTTTT
-	TRBD1	TRBV6-2/TRBV6-3	TRBJ1-1	CASVKDRGKTEAFF	TGTGCCAGCGTTAAGGACAGGGGAAAAACTGAAGCTTTCTTT
few	-	TRBV25-1	TRBJ2-5	CASSEGWAHQETQYF	TGTGCCAGCAGTGAGGGGTGGGCCCACCAAGAGACCCAGTACTTC
many	-	TRBV30	TRBJ2-1	CAWSGGTRTKPYNEQFF	TGTGCCTGGAGTGGTGGTACCCGGACAAAGCCCTACAATGAGCAGTTCTTC
few	-	TRBV19	TRBJ2-7	CASSSTGGAYEQYF	TGTGCCAGTAGTTCAACAGGGGGGGCCTACGAGCAGTACTTC
many	TRBD2	TRBV6-4	TRBJ2-3	CASSDGGGADTQYF	TGTGCCAGCAGTGACGGCGGGGGAGCGGATACGCAGTATTTT
few	TRBD1	TRBV29-1	TRBJ1-1	CSVRGPGQGDSNTEAFF	TGCAGCGTCCGAGGCCCTGGACAGGGCGATTCGAACACTGAAGCTTTCTTT
many	-	TRBV7-8	TRBJ1-1	CASSLSGTEAFF	TGTGCCAGCAGCTTATCGGGCACTGAAGCTTTCTTT